The TCR beta chain under discussion was sequenced for a study of OX40 agonist ivuxolimab in advanced cancers. Overall study context: Ivuxolimab, which patients received intravenously every 2 weeks, was dosed at 0.01 to 10 mg/kg.

The table came from immunoSEQ multiplex PCR; TCRdb's copy has only in-frame clones and leaves some out. In the table there are tens of thousands of clones, 91% of which are singletons. The CDR3 is made up of 15 amino acids. The germline V gene encodes CDR1 MDHEN and CDR2 SYDVKM. J was trimmed by 3 bases and V by 5 bases; bases with no gene match: 7. The chain couples TRBV28 to TRBJ2-3; 8 nucleotides agree with TRBD1. The sequence came from an adult with an advanced solid tumor such as melanoma, head and neck, liver or kidney cancer. The sample in question was CD4+ or CD8+ T cells sorted from blood, obtained in a trial of the OX40 agonist ivuxolimab. DNA for the CDR3: TGTGCCAGCAGTCAGTGGACAGGGACTACAGATACGCAGTATTTT. Amino acids: CASSQWTGTTDTQYF.